The source of this T cell receptor (beta chain) is a study of CD8 T cells in ankylosing spondylitis. The TCR beta libraries were generated through quantitative 5'-RACE incorporating molecular barcodes. TCRdb reprocessed the 5' RACE reads with MiXCR, giving one entry per CDR3 protein. Of hundreds of thousands of distinct CDR3 sequences in the sample, around 11% were seen once. Germline-derived CDR1 and CDR2 are SGHTA and FQGNSA. The CDR3 consists of 13 residues. V was shortened by 2 bases and J by 8 bases, with 12 bases between the two germline ends. General observations from the study: There was a TCR beta motif, made of several highly homologous variants, that appeared characteristic of ankylosing spondylitis blood.

A note on this clonotype: What it binds is unknown.

The TCR originated in a male donor with ankylosing spondylitis. The V gene is TRBV7-2, the J gene TRBJ1-2; D perhaps matches TRBD1 (6 bases). Material: blood, either unsorted or a sorted T cell fraction (not recorded which). This CDR3 is CASSLTGIGGYTF. The CDR3 DNA is TGTGCCAGCAGCTTAACAGGGATCGGCGGCTACACCTTC.